This T cell receptor beta chain was retrieved from a study of blood T cell repertoires in COVID-19. About the research overall: Spain, Italy and the United States supplied samples that represented acute and convalescent COVID-19.

Original handling: Counts of nucleated cells, estimated from reference gene primer amplification, were obtained. This table comes from immunoSEQ multiplex PCR, and its TCRdb copy is limited to in-frame clones, with some not included. D and trimming come from the DNA, and the V and J calls and clone size come from that table. The data show about 300,000 clones, roughly 91% seen once. The TCR sequence derives from a middle-aged man with acute or convalescent COVID-19. The source material was peripheral blood.

Here the CDR3 reads CASGTAGGPQHF. The CDR3 bases are TGTGCCAGCGGGACAGCCGGGGGGCCCCAGCATTTT. The genes are TRBV7-9 and TRBJ1-5; TRBD1 matches 7 bases. The CDR3 consists of 12 residues. Germline CDR1 is SEHNR and CDR2 is FQNEAQ (reference sequence). Trimming cost V 8 bases and J 9 bases; bases outside gene matches: 7.